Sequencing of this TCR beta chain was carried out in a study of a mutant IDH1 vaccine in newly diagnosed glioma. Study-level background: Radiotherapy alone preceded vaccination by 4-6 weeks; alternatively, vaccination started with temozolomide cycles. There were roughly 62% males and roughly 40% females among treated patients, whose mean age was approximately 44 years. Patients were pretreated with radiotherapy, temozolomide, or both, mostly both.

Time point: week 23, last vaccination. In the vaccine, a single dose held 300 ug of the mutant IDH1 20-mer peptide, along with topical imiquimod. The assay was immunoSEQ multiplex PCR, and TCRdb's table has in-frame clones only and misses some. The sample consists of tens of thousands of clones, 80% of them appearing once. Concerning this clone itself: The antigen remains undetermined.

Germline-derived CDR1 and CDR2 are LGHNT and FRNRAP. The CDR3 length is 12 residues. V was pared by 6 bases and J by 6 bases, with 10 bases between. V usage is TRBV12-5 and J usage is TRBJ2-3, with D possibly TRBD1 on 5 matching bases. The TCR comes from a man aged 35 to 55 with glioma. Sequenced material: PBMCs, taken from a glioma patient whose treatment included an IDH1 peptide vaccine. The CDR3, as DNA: TGTGCTAGTGGGACCAGGGTGGATACGCAGTATTTT. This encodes CASGTRVDTQYF.